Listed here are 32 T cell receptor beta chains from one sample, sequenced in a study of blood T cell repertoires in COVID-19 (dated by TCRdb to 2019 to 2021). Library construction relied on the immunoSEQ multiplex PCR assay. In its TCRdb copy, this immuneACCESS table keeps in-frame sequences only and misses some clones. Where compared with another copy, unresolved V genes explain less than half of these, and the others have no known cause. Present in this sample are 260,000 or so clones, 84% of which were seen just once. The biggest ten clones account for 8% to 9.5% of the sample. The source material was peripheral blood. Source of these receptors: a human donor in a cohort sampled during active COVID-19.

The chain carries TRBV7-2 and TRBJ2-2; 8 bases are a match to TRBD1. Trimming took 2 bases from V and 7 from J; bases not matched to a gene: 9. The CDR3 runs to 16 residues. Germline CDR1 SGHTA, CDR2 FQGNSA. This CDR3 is CASSLYRTGKGGELFF. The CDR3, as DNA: TGTGCCAGCAGCTTATATAGGACAGGGAAGGGCGGGGAGCTGTTTTTT.

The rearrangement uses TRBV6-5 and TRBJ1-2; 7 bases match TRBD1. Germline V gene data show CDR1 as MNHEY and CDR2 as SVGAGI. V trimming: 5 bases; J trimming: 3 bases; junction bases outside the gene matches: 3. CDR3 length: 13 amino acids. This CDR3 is CASSQGQYYGYTF. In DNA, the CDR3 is TGTGCCAGCAGTCAGGGACAGTACTATGGCTACACCTTC.

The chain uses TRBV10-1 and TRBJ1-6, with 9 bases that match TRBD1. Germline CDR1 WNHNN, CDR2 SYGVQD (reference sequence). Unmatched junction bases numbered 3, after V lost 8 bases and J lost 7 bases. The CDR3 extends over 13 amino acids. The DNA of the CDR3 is TGCGCCAGCTCGGGACAGGGAAATTCACCCCTCCACTTT. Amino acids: CASSGQGNSPLHF.

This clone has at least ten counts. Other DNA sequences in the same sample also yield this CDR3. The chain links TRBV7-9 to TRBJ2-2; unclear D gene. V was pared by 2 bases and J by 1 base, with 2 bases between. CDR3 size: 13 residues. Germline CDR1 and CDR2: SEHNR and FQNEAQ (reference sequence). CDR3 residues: CASSLLNTGELFF. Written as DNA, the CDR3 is TGTGCCAGCAGCTTACTGAACACCGGGGAGCTGTTTTTT.

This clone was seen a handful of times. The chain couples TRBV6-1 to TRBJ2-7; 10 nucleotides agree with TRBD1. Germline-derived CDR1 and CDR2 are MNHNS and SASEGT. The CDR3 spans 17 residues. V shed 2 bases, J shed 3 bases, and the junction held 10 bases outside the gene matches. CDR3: CASSERTGGAVRYEQYF. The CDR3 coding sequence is TGTGCCAGCAGTGAAAGGACAGGGGGTGCAGTACGCTACGAGCAGTACTTC.

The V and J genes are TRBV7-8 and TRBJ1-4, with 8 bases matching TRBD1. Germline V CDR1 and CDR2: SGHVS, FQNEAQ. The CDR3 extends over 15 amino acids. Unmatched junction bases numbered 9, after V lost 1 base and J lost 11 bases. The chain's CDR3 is CASSLGGQARVKLFF. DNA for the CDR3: TGTGCCAGCAGCTTAGGGGGACAGGCCCGTGTGAAACTGTTTTTT.

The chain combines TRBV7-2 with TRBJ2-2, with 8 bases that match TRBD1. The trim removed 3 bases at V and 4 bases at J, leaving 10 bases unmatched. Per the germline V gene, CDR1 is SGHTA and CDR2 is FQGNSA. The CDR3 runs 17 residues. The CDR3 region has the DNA TGTGCCAGCAGCTTTTCTCCGGGACAGGCAGCCACCGGGGAGCTGTTTTTT. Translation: CASSFSPGQAATGELFF.

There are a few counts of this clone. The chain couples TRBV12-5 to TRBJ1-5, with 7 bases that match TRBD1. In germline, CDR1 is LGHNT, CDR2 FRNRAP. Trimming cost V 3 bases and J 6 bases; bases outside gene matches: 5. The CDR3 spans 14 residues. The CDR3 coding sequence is TGTGCTAGTGGTTTTAGAGGGGGCCGTCAGCCCCAGCATTTT. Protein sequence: CASGFRGGRQPQHF.

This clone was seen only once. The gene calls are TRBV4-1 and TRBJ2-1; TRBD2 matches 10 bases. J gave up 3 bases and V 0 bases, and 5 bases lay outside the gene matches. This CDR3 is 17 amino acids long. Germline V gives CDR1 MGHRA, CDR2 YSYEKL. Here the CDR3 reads CASSQEASGSLYNEQFF. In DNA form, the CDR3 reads TGCGCCAGCAGCCAAGAAGCTAGCGGGAGCCTCTACAATGAGCAGTTCTTC.

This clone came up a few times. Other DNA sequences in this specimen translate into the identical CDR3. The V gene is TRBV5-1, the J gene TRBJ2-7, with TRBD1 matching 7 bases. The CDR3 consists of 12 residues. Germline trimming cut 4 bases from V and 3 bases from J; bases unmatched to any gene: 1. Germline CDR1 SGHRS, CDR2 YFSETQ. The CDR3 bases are TGCGCCAGCAGCCGGGACAGCTACGAGCAGTACTTC. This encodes CASSRDSYEQYF.

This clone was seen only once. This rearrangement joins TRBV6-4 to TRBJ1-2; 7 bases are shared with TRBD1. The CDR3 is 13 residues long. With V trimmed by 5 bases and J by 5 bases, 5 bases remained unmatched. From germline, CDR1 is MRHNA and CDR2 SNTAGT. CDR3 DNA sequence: TGTGCCAGCAGTACGACAGGGTCTTATGGCTACACCTTC. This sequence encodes CASSTTGSYGYTF.

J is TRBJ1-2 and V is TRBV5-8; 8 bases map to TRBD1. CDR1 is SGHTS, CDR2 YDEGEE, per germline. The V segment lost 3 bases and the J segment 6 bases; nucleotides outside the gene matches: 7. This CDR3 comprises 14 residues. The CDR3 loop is CASSYDRGWDGYTF. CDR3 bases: TGTGCCAGCAGCTACGACAGGGGATGGGATGGCTACACCTTC.

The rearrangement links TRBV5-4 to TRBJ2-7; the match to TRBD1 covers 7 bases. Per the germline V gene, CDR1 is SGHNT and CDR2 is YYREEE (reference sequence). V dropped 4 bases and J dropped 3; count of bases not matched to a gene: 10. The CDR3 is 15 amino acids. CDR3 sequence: CASSDEDRPYYEQYF. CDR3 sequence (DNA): TGTGCCAGCAGCGATGAGGACAGGCCCTACTACGAGCAGTACTTC. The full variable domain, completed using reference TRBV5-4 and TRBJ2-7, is ETGVTQSPTHLIKTRGQQVTLRCSSQSGHNTVSWYQQALGQGPQFIFQYYREEENGRGNFPPRFSGLQFPNYSSELNVNALELDDSALYLCASSDEDRPYYEQYFGPGTRLTVT.

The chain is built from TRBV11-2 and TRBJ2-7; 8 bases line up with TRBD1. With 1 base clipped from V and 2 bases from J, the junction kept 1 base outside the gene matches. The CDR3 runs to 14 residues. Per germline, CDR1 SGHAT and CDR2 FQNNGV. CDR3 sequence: CASSLGTGTYEQYF. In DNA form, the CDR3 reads TGTGCCAGCAGCTTAGGGACAGGGACCTACGAGCAGTACTTC. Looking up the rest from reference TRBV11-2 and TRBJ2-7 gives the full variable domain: EAGVAQSPRYKIIEKRQSVAFWCNPISGHATLYWYQQILGQGPKLLIQFQNNGVVDDSQLPKDRFSAERLKGVDSTLKIQPAKLEDSAVYLCASSLGTGTYEQYFGPGTRLTVT.

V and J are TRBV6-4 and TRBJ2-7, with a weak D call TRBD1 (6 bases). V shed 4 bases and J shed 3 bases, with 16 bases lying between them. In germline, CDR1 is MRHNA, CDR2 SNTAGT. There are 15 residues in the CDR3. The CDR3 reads CASSVMAGALYEQYF. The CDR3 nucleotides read TGTGCCAGCAGTGTTATGGCAGGGGCCCTCTACGAGCAGTACTTC.

CDR3 sequence reads: CASRARAGTGSYEQYF. The DNA of the CDR3 is TGTGCCAGCAGGGCCCGGGCCGGGACAGGGTCCTACGAGCAGTACTTC. This chain uses TRBV2 with TRBJ2-7, with TRBD1 identical over 9 bases. The CDR3 runs 16 residues. Germline V lookup: CDR1 SNHLY, CDR2 FYNNEI. With 6 bases clipped from V and 1 base from J, the junction kept 10 bases outside the gene matches. The complete variable domain, with remaining parts taken from reference TRBV2 and TRBJ2-7, reads EPEVTQTPSHQVTQMGQEVILRCVPISNHLYFYWYRQILGQKVEFLVSFYNNEISEKSEIFDDQFSVERPDGSNFTLKIRSTKLEDSAMYFCASRARAGTGSYEQYFGPGTRLTVT.

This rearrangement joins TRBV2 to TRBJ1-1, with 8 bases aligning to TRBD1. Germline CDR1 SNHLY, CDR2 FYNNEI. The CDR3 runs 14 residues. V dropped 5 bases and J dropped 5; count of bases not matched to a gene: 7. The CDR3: CASSKGQGGTEAFF. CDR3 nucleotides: TGTGCCAGCAGTAAAGGACAGGGAGGAACTGAAGCTTTCTTT. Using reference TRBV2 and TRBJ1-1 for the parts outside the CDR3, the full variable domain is EPEVTQTPSHQVTQMGQEVILRCVPISNHLYFYWYRQILGQKVEFLVSFYNNEISEKSEIFDDQFSVERPDGSNFTLKIRSTKLEDSAMYFCASSKGQGGTEAFFGQGTRLTVV.

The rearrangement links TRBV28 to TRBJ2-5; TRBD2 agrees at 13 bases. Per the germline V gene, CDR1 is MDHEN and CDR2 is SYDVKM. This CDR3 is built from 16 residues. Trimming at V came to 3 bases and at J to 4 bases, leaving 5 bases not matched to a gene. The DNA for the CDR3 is TGTGCCAGCAGTTTTGAACTAGCGGGGGGGCGAGAGACCCAGTACTTC. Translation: CASSFELAGGRETQYF.

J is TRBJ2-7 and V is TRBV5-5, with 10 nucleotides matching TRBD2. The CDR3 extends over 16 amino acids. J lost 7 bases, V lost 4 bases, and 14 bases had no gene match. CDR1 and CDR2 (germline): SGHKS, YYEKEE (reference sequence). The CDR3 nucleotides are TGTGCCAGCAGCGGCTTACTAGCGGGGATGTCTGGGGAGCAGTACTTC. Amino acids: CASSGLLAGMSGEQYF.

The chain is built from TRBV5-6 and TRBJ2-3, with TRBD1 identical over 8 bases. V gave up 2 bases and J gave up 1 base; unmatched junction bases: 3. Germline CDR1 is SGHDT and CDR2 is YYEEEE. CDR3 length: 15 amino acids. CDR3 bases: TGTGCCAGCAGCTTAGGACAGGGAGGCACAGATACGCAGTATTTT. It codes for CASSLGQGGTDTQYF. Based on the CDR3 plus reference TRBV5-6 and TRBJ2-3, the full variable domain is DAGVTQSPTHLIKTRGQQVTLRCSPKSGHDTVSWYQQALGQGPQFIFQYYEEEERQRGNFPDRFSGHQFPNYSSELNVNALLLGDSALYLCASSLGQGGTDTQYFGPGTRLTVL.

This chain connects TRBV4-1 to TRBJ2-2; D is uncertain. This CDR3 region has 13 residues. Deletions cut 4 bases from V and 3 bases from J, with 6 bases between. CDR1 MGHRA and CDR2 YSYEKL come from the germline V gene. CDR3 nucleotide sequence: TGCGCCAGCAGCCCCCTTGACACCGGGGAGCTGTTTTTT. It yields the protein CASSPLDTGELFF.

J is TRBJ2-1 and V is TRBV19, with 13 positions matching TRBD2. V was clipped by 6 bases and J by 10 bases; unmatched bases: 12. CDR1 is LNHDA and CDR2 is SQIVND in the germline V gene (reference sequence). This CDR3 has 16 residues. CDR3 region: CASSLLAGGPLVEQFF. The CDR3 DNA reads TGTGCCAGTAGCCTACTAGCGGGAGGGCCCTTGGTCGAGCAGTTCTTC.

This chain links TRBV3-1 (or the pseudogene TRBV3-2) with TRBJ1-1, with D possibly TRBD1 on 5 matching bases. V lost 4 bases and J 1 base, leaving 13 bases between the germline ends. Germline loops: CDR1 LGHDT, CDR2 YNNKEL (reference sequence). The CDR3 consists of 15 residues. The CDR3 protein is CASSPRQSSNTEAFF. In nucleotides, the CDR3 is TGTGCCAGCAGCCCCCGACAGAGTTCGAACACTGAAGCTTTCTTT.

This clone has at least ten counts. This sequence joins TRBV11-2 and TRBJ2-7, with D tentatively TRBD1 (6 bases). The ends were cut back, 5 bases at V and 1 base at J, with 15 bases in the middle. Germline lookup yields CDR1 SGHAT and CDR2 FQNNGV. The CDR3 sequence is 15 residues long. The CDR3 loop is CASSVTGGGSYEQYF. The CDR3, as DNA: TGTGCCAGCAGCGTGACAGGAGGTGGTTCCTACGAGCAGTACTTC.

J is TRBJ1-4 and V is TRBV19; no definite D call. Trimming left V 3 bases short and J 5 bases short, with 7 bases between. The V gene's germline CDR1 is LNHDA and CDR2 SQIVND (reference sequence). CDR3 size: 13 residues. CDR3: CASSMVLNEKLFF. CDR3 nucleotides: TGTGCCAGTAGTATGGTCCTAAATGAAAAACTGTTTTTT.

The CDR3 coding sequence is TGTGCCAGCAGTGAAGGGGGCCAGGGGAATCAGCCCCAGCATTTT. It translates to CASSEGGQGNQPQHF. The V call is TRBV2, the J call TRBJ1-5; D possibly corresponds to TRBD1 (6 bases). This CDR3 is 15 amino acids long. Germline V gives CDR1 SNHLY, CDR2 FYNNEI. V lost 1 base, J lost 4 bases, and 11 bases lay in between.

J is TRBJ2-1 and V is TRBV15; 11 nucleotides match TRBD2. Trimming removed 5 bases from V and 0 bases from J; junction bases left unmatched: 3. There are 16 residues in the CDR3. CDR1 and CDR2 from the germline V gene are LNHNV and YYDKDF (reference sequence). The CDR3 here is CATSLLAGGSYNEQFF. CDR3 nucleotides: TGTGCCACCAGCCTCCTAGCGGGAGGCTCCTACAATGAGCAGTTCTTC.

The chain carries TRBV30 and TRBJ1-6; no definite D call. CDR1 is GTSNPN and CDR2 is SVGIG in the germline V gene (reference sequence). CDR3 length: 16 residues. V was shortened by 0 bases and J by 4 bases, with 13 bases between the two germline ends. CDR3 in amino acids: CAWSVLLETYNSPLHF. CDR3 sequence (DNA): TGTGCCTGGAGTGTATTGTTAGAAACTTATAATTCACCCCTCCACTTT.

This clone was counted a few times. The CDR3 reads CASSQRRQNSPLHF. For the CDR3, the DNA is TGTGCCAGCAGCCAGAGGCGACAGAATTCACCCCTCCACTTT. The chain joins TRBV3-1 (or the pseudogene TRBV3-2) to TRBJ1-6, with D perhaps TRBD1 (5 bases). Per germline, CDR1 LGHDT and CDR2 YNNKEL (reference sequence). V lost 3 bases and J lost 7, with 10 bases in between. The CDR3 is made up of 14 amino acids.

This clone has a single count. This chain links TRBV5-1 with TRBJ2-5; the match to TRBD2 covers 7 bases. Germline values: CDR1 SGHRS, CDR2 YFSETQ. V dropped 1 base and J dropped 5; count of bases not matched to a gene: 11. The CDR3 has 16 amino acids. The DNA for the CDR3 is TGCGCCAGCAGCTTGTTTTCCCGCGGGAGAACGGAGACCCAGTACTTC. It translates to CASSLFSRGRTETQYF.

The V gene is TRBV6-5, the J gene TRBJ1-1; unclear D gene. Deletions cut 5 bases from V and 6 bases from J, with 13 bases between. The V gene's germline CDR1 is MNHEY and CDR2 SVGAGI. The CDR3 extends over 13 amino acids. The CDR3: CASSRVPGAEAFF. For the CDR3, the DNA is TGTGCCAGCAGTCGGGTTCCCGGGGCTGAAGCTTTCTTT.

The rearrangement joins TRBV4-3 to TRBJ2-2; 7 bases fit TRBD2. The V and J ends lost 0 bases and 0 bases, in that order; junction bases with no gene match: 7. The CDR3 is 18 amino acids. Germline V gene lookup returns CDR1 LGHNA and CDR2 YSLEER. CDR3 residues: CASSQDVGGFANTGELFF. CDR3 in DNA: TGCGCCAGCAGCCAAGATGTGGGGGGGTTCGCGAACACCGGGGAGCTGTTTTTT.